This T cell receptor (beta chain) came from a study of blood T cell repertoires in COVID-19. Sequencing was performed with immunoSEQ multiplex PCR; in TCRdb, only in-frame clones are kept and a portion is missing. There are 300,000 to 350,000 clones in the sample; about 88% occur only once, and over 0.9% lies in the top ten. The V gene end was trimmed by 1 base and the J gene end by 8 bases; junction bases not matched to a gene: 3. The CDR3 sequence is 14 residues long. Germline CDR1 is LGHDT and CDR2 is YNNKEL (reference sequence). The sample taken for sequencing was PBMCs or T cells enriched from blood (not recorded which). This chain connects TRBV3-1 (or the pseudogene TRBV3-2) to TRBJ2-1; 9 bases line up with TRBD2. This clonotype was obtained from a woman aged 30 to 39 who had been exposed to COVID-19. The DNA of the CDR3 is TGTGCCAGCAGCCAAGTGCTAGCGGGGTATGAGCAGTTCTTC. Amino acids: CASSQVLAGYEQFF.